This is a list of T cell receptor beta chains from one sample in a study of technical replicates of blood from a handful of donors. TCRdb's table, derived via immunoSEQ multiplex PCR, lists solely in-frame clones and lacks some. The profile shows about 85,000 clones, around 94% of them singletons. The sample taken for sequencing was T cells isolated from PBMCs. The origin of the receptors is a human donor in good health. The CDR3 runs from the conserved cysteine through the conserved F or W. D genes are given only for firm matches. The size of a clone is reported for some rows only, either as once, few or many, or as a class for expanded clones.

TRBJ1-5 | few | TRBV27 | TRBD1 | CASSLDRVRPQHF | TGTGCCAGCAGTCTGGACAGGGTCCGGCCCCAGCATTTT
TRBJ1-1 | once | TRBV7-9 | TRBD1 | CASSLGTGASTNTEAFF | TGTGCCAGCAGCTTGGGGACAGGGGCGTCAACTAACACTGAAGCTTTCTTT
TRBJ2-5 | . | TRBV9 | . | CASSEGEANLQETQYF | TGTGCCAGCAGCGAGGGGGAAGCAAACCTCCAAGAGACCCAGTACTTC
TRBJ2-1 | few | TRBV5-4 | TRBD2 | CASSHSGRTDNEQFF | TGTGCCAGCAGCCATAGCGGGAGGACCGACAATGAGCAGTTCTTC
TRBJ1-2 | . | TRBV5-4 | TRBD1 | CASSLPQGIGGYGYTF | TGTGCCAGCAGCTTACCACAGGGGATAGGGGGCTATGGCTACACCTTC
TRBJ2-3 | . | TRBV7-9 | . | CASSLGGTITDTQYF | TGTGCCAGCAGCTTAGGTGGGACAATCACAGATACGCAGTATTTT
TRBJ1-4 | . | TRBV10-3 | TRBD1 | CAISMDRAKLFF | TGTGCCATCAGTATGGACAGGGCAAAACTGTTTTTT
TRBJ1-6 | . | TRBV5-1 | TRBD1 | CASSFDRGHNSPLHF | TGCGCCAGCAGCTTCGACAGGGGCCATAATTCACCCCTCCACTTT
TRBJ2-2 | . | TRBV18 | . | CASSPPGAGELFF | TGTGCCAGCTCACCACCGGGCGCCGGGGAGCTGTTTTTT
TRBJ2-7 | . | TRBV27 | . | CASSILGEDEQYF | TGTGCCAGCAGTATACTAGGGGAGGACGAGCAGTACTTC
TRBJ1-1 | . | TRBV7-7 | TRBD1 | CASSQDRGLQAFF | TGTGCTAGCAGCCAGGACAGGGGTTTACAAGCTTTCTTT
TRBJ2-2 | . | TRBV4-1 | TRBD2 | CASSQGTSGDGPGELFF | TGCGCCAGCAGCCAAGGGACTAGCGGAGACGGCCCCGGGGAGCTGTTTTTT
TRBJ2-3 | once | TRBV28 | TRBD2 | CASSLFAGGQYF | TGTGCCAGCAGTTTATTCGCGGGAGGACAGTATTTT
TRBJ2-3 | . | TRBV19 | TRBD2 | CASSFPGLAGSDTQYF | TGTGCCAGTAGTTTCCCGGGACTAGCGGGCTCTGATACGCAGTATTTT
TRBJ2-7 | . | TRBV6-1 | TRBD2 | CASSDWRGGHYEQYF | TGTGCCAGCAGTGATTGGCGGGGGGGCCACTACGAGCAGTACTTC
TRBJ2-6 | . | TRBV5-1 | TRBD1 | CASSLRDSTGANVLTF | TGCGCCAGCAGCTTGAGGGACAGTACTGGGGCCAACGTCCTGACTTTC
TRBJ1-1 | . | TRBV29-1 | . | CSVEEQENTEAFF | TGCAGCGTTGAGGAACAGGAGAACACTGAAGCTTTCTTT
TRBJ2-1 | once | TRBV29-1 | . | CSVADNEQFF | TGCAGCGTTGCAGACAATGAGCAGTTCTTC
TRBJ2-5 | . | TRBV29-1 | . | CSAYTRGPSQETQYF | TGCAGCGCCTATACTAGAGGGCCTTCCCAAGAGACCCAGTACTTC
TRBJ2-1 | once | TRBV18 | . | CASAQGKDNEQFF | TGTGCCAGTGCCCAGGGGAAAGACAATGAGCAGTTCTTC
TRBJ1-1 | . | TRBV11-3 | TRBD1 | CASSLDMDRVTEAFF | TGTGCCAGCAGCTTAGATATGGACAGGGTCACTGAAGCTTTCTTT
TRBJ2-1 | . | TRBV10-1 | . | CASSEISGGSNGQFF | TGCGCCAGCAGTGAAATTAGCGGAGGAAGCAATGGGCAGTTCTTC
TRBJ1-1 | . | TRBV30 | . | CAWSVGRAGPEAFF | TGTGCCTGGAGTGTAGGCAGGGCTGGACCTGAAGCTTTCTTT
TRBJ1-1 | . | TRBV5-1 | . | CASSGTSQVTEAFF | TGCGCCAGCTCTGGGACATCCCAAGTGACTGAAGCTTTCTTT
TRBJ2-3 | . | TRBV14 | TRBD2 | CASSQLLAGGYTQYF | TGTGCCAGCAGCCAACTCCTAGCGGGGGGCTATACGCAGTATTTT
TRBJ2-5 | . | TRBV2 | . | CASSADRTVQETQYF | TGTGCCAGCAGCGCCGATAGGACAGTGCAAGAGACCCAGTACTTC
TRBJ1-2 | . | TRBV5-1 | . | CASSPSAGYNYGYTF | TGCGCCAGCAGCCCATCGGCAGGGTATAACTATGGCTACACCTTC
TRBJ2-1 | once | TRBV30 | . | CAWNRGTYYNEQFF | TGTGCCTGGAACCGGGGGACCTATTACAATGAGCAGTTCTTC
TRBJ2-1 | . | TRBV10-3 | . | CAISEGRAGNEQFF | TGTGCCATCAGTGAGGGCAGGGCGGGGAATGAGCAGTTCTTC
TRBJ1-1 | . | TRBV30 | . | CAWKPPDKNTEAFF | TGTGCCTGGAAGCCACCCGACAAGAACACTGAAGCTTTCTTT
TRBJ1-2 | . | TRBV6-1 | TRBD1 | CASRLGTDLYGYTF | TGTGCCAGCAGACTCGGGACAGATCTCTATGGCTACACCTTC
TRBJ2-3 | . | TRBV6-5 | TRBD1 | CASKWDRSTDTQYF | TGTGCCAGCAAATGGGACAGAAGCACAGATACGCAGTATTTT
TRBJ2-7 | once | TRBV5-4 | TRBD2 | CASSGGLAGVGEQYF | TGTGCCAGCAGCGGGGGACTAGCGGGAGTGGGCGAGCAGTACTTC